The clone carrying this T cell receptor (beta chain) was seen a single time. Its cognate antigen is unknown. Generated by immunoSEQ multiplex PCR, the TCRdb table keeps only in-frame clones and is missing some. The sample lists about 160,000 clones; approximately 91% were seen once. The data stem from a study of T cell responses to AZD1222 COVID-19 vaccine. The study, taken as a whole, reports: Repertoires in all cases were sampled only once the peak T cell response had passed. The study found Spike-specific TCR breadth and depth rose after two AZD1222 doses. Most donors were white British, females outnumbered males, and clonal diversity was possibly underestimated. Baseline seropositivity characterized only 5 or 6 AZD1222 recipients.

The specimen comprised peripheral blood, sampled on day 0 of AZD1222 vaccination. This sequence was found in an adult in good health.

CDR3 amino acids: CASSIAGPNYGYTF. The CDR3 DNA sequence: TGTGCCAGTAGTATTGCAGGGCCTAACTATGGCTACACCTTC. The chain carries TRBV19 and TRBJ1-2, with D possibly TRBD1 on 5 matching bases. V was cut by 3 bases and J by 0 bases, with 8 bases left in between. The length of the CDR3 is 14 residues. Germline CDR1 is LNHDA and CDR2 is SQIVND (reference sequence). Complete variable domain (other parts from reference TRBV19 and TRBJ1-2): DGGITQSPKYLFRKEGQNVTLSCEQNLNHDAMYWYRQDPGQGLRLIYYSQIVNDFQKGDIAEGYSVSREKKESFPLTVTSAQKNPTAFYLCASSIAGPNYGYTFGSGTRLTVV.